This TCR beta chain was sequenced for a study of blood T cell repertoires in COVID-19. Across the study: From the United States, Italy and Spain came samples of acute and convalescent COVID-19.

Original processing methods: From reference gene primer amplification, estimates of nucleated cell counts were derived. Using immunoSEQ multiplex PCR, the repertoire was profiled, and TCRdb retains in-frame clones only, with some absent. Clonal size and the V and J genes are those of that table, whereas D and trimming came from the DNA. The table lists 150,000 to 200,000 clones, 87% of them singletons. Germline loops: CDR1 MNHEY, CDR2 SVGAGI. The CDR3 extends over 14 amino acids. The V and J ends lost 6 bases and 5 bases respectively, with 13 bases between them. The clonotype comes from a man between 60 and 75 years old with active or convalescent COVID-19. The genes are TRBV6-5 and TRBJ1-4; D is possibly TRBD1 (6 bases). Input material: peripheral blood. The CDR3 protein is CASSLVRGNEKLFF. The CDR3 bases are TGTGCCAGCAGCCTCGTGAGGGGGAATGAAAAACTGTTTTTT.